This T cell receptor (beta chain) was identified in a study of T cells after yellow fever vaccination (dated by TCRdb to about 2019). General notes on the study: The SMART-Seq v4 Ultra Low Input RNA kit was used to prepare libraries from fractions with low cell numbers. To follow T-cell clones before and after both primary and booster YFV17D yellow fever vaccination, bulk TCR alpha and beta repertoires underwent longitudinal sequencing. Two healthy male donors, one aged 18 to 30 and one aged 30 to 39 years, made up the cohort. Bulk PBMC replicates and cell subsets were isolated from blood drawn at multiple timepoints before and after both primary and secondary immunization. Broad study findings and their caveats: After the booster, most of the clones that had expanded following primary vaccination were detected again (around 95% of CD4 and around 87% of CD8), which suggests that memory was broadly maintained. A small share of clonotypes occurred in both CD4 and CD8 compartments, likely arising from convergent recombination. Only a couple of donors were included in the study, so the extent to which the findings can be generalized is limited. Compared with the primary T-cell response, the secondary T-cell response was weaker but faster, peaking on day 5 rather than day 15. Computational filtering was required because FACS-sorted repertoires could contain abundant contaminating clonotypes from the bulk population.

The intended sense of this specimen's treatment or condition label: live attenuated yellow fever vaccine strain. A standard Ficoll-Paque protocol was used to isolate PBMCs from peripheral blood. CD4 and CD8 T-cell fractions were isolated with Dynabeads CD4 and CD8 positive selection kits. TriZol was used to extract RNA from bulk PBMCs, CD4 and CD8 fractions, and dextramer-positive and dextramer-negative fractions. Sequencer: Illumina NovaSeq 6000. TCR cDNA was synthesized by 5'RACE template switching, which introduced a universal primer site and unique molecular identifiers. Priming for cDNA synthesis came from both the TCR alpha and TCR beta constant segments. Libraries were amplified in two PCR steps, with sample barcodes and sequencing adapters added in the second step. Sequencing of libraries was done on Illumina HiSeq 2500 (2x100 bp) or NovaSeq (2x150 bp). The original methods were these. Reads were demultiplexed and collapsed into UMI consensus sequences with MIGEC, and V(D)J alignment was performed with MiXCR. Vaccine-responding clonotypes were defined with edgeR using replicate PBMC samples, requiring FDR below 0.01 and a log2 fold change above 5 up to day 15. Bulk clonotypes were assigned CD4 or CD8 identity according to which sequenced CD4 or CD8 repertoire held them at higher abundance. The raw public reads went through TCRdb reprocessing: fastp at Q25, MiXCR clone calling, in-frame beta chains kept. All rows with the same CDR3 protein become a single entry with the most common DNA and genes. These V and J calls derive from TCRdb rather than the authors' analysis. For this sample the table gives a few hundred thousand distinct CDR3 sequences, of which over 4.5% were detected only once. Together, the top ten hold 2.5% to 4% of the sample.

This clonotype was seen at least ten times. The clone's antigen remains unknown. Base qualities are not at hand, and no much larger clone is one base apart. For CDR1 and CDR2, the germline V gene lists MGHRA and YSYEKL. A distance of 5 bases separates the germline ends of V and J, which lose 0 bases and 2 bases respectively. CDR3 length: 14 amino acids, cysteine to phenylalanine. The kept DNA is CDR3 alone, 42 bases in frame from the first base. The sequence is built from TRBV4-1 and TRBJ2-1, with no D gene named confidently. The sequencing here drew on CD4+ T cells sorted from PBMCs, taken on the day of the yellow fever booster vaccination. The sequence was obtained from a man aged 18 to 29 who received the YFV17D yellow fever vaccine. The encoded CDR3 is CASSQEGPYNEQFF. The DNA is as follows: TGCGCCAGCAGCCAAGAGGGTCCCTACAATGAGCAGTTCTTC.